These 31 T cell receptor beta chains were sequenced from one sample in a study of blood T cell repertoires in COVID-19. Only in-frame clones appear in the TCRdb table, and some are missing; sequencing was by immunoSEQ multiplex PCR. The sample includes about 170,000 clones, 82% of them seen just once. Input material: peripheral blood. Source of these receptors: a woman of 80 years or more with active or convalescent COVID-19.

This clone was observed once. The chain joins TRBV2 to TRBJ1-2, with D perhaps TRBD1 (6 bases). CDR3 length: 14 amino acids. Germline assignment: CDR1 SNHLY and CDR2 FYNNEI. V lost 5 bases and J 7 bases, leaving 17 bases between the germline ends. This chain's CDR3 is CASSLEGDGSGYTF. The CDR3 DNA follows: TGTGCCAGCAGTCTTGAGGGGGACGGAAGTGGCTACACCTTC.

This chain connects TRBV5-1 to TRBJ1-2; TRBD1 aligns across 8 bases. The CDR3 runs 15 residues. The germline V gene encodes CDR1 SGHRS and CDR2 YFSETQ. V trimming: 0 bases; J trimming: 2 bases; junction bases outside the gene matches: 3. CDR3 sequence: CASSLAGQENYGYTF. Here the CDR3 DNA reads TGCGCCAGCAGCTTGGCGGGACAGGAGAACTATGGCTACACCTTC.

The CDR3 loop is CASSLGLNEKLFF. CDR3 nucleotides: TGTGCCAGCAGCTTGGGACTAAATGAAAAACTGTTTTTT. The V gene is TRBV5-4, the J gene TRBJ1-4; D is uncertain. V lost 0 bases and J lost 5, with 5 bases in between. CDR3 length: 13 residues. CDR1 is SGHNT, CDR2 YYREEE, per germline (reference sequence).

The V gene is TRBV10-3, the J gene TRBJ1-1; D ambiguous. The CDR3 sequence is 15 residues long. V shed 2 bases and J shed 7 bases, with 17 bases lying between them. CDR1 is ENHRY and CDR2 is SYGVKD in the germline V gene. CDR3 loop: CAISEPPGRENEAFF. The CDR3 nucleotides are TGTGCCATCAGTGAGCCCCCGGGGAGAGAGAATGAAGCTTTCTTT.

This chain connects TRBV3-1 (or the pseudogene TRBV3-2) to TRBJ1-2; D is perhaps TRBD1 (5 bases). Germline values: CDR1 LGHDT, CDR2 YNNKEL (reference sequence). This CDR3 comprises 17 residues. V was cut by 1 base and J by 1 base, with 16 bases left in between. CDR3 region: CASSQVGQGNLNYGYTF. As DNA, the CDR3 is TGTGCCAGCAGCCAAGTTGGTCAGGGAAATCTTAACTATGGCTACACCTTC.

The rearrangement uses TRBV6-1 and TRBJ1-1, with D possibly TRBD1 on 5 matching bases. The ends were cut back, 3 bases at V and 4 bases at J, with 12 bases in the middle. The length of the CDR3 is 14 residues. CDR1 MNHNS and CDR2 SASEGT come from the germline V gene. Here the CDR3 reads CASSDNQGLTEAFF. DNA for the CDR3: TGTGCCAGCAGTGATAATCAGGGTCTCACTGAAGCTTTCTTT.

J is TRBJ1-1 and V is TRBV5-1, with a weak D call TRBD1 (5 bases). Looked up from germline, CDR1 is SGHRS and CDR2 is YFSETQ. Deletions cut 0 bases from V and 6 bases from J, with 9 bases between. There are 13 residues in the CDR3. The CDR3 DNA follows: TGCGCCAGCAGCTTGGACCAAGGGGCTGAAGCTTTCTTT. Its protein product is CASSLDQGAEAFF.

The CDR3 DNA reads TGTGCCAGCAGCCTACTAGCGGCAACGGTGGGAGAGCAGTTCTTC. Translated, it gives CASSLLAATVGEQFF. This sequence joins TRBV2 and TRBJ2-1; 8 bases are a match to TRBD2. V lost 6 bases, J lost 10 bases, and 14 bases stayed unmatched. The CDR3 consists of 15 residues. Germline V gene sequence: CDR1 SNHLY, CDR2 FYNNEI.

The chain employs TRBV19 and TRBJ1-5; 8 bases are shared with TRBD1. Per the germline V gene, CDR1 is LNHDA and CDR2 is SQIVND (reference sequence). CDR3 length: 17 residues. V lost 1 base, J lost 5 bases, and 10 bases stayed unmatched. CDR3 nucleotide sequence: TGTGCCAGTAGTATAGGTACTAGGACAGGGATGGATCAGCCCCAGCATTTT. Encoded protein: CASSIGTRTGMDQPQHF.

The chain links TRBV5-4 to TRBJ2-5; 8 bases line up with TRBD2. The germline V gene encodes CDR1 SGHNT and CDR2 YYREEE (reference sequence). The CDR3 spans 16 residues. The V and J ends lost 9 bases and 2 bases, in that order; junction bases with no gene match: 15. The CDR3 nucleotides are TGTGCCACCTCGACGCGGTTGCGGGGGGCACAAGAGACCCAGTACTTC. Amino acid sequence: CATSTRLRGAQETQYF.

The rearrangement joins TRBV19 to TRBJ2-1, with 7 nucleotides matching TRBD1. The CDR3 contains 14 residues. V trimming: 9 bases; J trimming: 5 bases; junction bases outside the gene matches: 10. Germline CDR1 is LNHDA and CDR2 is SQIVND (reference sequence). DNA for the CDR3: TGTGCCAGCAGCGTCCGGGACAGCAACAATGAGCAGTTCTTC. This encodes CASSVRDSNNEQFF.

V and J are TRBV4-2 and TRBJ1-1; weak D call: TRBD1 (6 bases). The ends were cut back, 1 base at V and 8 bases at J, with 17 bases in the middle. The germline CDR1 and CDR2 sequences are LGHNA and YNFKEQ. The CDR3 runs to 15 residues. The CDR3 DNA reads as TGTGCCAGCAGCCAAGTCTCTCGGGACATCTCGGAAGCTTTCTTT. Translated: CASSQVSRDISEAFF.

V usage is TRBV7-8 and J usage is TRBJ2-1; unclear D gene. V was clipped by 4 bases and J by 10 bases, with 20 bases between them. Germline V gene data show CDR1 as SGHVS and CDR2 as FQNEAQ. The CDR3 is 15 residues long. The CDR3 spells CASSSRLVISKEQFF. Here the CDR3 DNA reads TGTGCCAGCAGCTCCCGACTCGTAATTTCAAAGGAGCAGTTCTTC.

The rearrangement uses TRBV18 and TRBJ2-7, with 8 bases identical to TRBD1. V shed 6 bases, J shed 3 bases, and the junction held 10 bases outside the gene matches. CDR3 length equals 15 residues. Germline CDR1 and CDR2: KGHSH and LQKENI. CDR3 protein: CASSPSTGAVYEQYF. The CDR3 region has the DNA TGTGCCAGCTCGCCGTCGACAGGGGCAGTCTACGAGCAGTACTTC.

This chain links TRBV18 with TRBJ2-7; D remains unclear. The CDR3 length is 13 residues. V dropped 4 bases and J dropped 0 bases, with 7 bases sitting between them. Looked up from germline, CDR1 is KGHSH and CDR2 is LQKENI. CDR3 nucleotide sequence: TGTGCCAGCTCACGGCCCTCCTCCTACGAGCAGTACTTC. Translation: CASSRPSSYEQYF.

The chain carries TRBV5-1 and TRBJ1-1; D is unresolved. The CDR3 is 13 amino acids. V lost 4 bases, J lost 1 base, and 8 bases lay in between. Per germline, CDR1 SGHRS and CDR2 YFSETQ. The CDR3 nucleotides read TGCGCCAGCAGCGGGCCGTCGAACACTGAAGCTTTCTTT. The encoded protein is CASSGPSNTEAFF.

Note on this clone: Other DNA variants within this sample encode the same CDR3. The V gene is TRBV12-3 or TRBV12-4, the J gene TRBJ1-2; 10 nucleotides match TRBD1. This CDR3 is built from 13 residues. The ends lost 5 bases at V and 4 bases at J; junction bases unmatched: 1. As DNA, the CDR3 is TGTGCCAGCAGTCGGACAGGGGGCTATGGCTACACCTTC. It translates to CASSRTGGYGYTF.

CDR3: CASSGTSGRWSYNEQFF. The CDR3 DNA reads as TGTGCCAGCAGCGGGACTAGCGGGAGATGGTCCTACAATGAGCAGTTCTTC. V usage is TRBV5-4 and J usage is TRBJ2-1; 14 positions agree with TRBD2. With 4 bases clipped from V and 1 base from J, the junction kept 4 bases outside the gene matches. CDR3 length equals 17 residues. The germline V gene encodes CDR1 SGHNT and CDR2 YYREEE (reference sequence).

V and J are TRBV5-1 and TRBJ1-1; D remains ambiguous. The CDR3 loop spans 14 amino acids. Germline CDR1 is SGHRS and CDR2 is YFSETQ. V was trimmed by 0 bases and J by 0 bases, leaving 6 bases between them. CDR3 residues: CASSLESVNTEAFF. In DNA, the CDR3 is TGCGCCAGCAGCTTGGAGAGTGTGAACACTGAAGCTTTCTTT.

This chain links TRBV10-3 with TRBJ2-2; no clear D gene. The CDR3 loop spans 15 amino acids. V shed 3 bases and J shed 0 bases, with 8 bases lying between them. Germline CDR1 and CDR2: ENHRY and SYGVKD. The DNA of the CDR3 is TGTGCCATCAGTGAAGAAGCATCGAACACCGGGGAGCTGTTTTTT. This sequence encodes CAISEEASNTGELFF.

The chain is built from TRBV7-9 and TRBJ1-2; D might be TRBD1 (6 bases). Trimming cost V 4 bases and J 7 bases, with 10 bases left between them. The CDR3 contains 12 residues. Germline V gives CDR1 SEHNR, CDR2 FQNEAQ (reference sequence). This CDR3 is CASSSDRSGYTF. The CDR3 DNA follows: TGTGCCAGCAGCTCGGACAGAAGTGGCTACACCTTC.

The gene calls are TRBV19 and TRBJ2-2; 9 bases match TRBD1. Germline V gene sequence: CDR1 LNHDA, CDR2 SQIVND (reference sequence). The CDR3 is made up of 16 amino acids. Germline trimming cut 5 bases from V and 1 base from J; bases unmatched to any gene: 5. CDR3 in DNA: TGTGCCAGTAGTCCAACGGACAGGGGGAACACCGGGGAGCTGTTTTTT. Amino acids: CASSPTDRGNTGELFF.

For the CDR3, the DNA is TGTGCCAGCAGCCAACATAACAACGAGCAGTACTTC. Translating gives CASSQHNNEQYF. This chain links TRBV11-2 with TRBJ2-7; D is unclear. CDR3 size: 12 residues. Per germline, CDR1 SGHAT and CDR2 FQNNGV. V was trimmed by 5 bases and J by 5 bases, leaving 10 bases between them.

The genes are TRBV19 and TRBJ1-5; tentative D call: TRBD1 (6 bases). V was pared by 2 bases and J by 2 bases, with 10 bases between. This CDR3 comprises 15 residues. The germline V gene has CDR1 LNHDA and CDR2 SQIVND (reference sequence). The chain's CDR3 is CASSIRDTGNQPQHF. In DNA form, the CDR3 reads TGTGCCAGTAGTATAAGGGACACAGGCAATCAGCCCCAGCATTTT.

CDR3 coding DNA: TGTGCCAGCAGCTTGGGACTAGCGGGAAGCTACGAGCAGTACTTC. Translation: CASSLGLAGSYEQYF. This rearrangement joins TRBV5-4 to TRBJ2-7; 11 positions agree with TRBD2. CDR1 and CDR2 from the germline V gene are SGHNT and YYREEE (reference sequence). V was pared by 0 bases and J by 3 bases, with 2 bases of the junction left unmatched. The CDR3 is 15 residues long. Drawing the rest from reference TRBV5-4 and TRBJ2-7, the complete variable domain is ETGVTQSPTHLIKTRGQQVTLRCSSQSGHNTVSWYQQALGQGPQFIFQYYREEENGRGNFPPRFSGLQFPNYSSELNVNALELDDSALYLCASSLGLAGSYEQYFGPGTRLTVT.

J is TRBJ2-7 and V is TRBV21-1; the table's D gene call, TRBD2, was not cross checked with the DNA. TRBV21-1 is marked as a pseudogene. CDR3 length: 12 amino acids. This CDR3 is CASGDLAGESQV. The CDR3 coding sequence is TGTGCCAGCGGTGATCTAGCGGGAGAGTCCCAGGTC.

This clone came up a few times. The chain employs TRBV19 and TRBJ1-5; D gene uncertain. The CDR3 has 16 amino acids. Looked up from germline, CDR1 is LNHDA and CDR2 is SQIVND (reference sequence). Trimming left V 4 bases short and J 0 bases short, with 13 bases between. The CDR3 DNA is TGTGCCAGTAGTACATCGGGTACTTTTAGCAATCAGCCCCAGCATTTT. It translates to CASSTSGTFSNQPQHF.

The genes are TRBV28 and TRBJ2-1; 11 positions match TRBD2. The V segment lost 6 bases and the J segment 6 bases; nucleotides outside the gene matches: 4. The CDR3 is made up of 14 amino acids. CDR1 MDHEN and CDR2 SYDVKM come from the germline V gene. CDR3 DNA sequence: TGTGCCAGCAGAGGGACTAGCGGAGCCAATGAGCAGTTCTTC. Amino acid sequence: CASRGTSGANEQFF. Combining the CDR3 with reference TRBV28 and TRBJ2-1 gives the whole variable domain DVKVTQSSRYLVKRTGEKVFLECVQDMDHENMFWYRQDPGLGLRLIYFSYDVKMKEKGDIPEGYSVSREKKERFSLILESASTNQTSMYLCASRGTSGANEQFFGPGTRLTVL.

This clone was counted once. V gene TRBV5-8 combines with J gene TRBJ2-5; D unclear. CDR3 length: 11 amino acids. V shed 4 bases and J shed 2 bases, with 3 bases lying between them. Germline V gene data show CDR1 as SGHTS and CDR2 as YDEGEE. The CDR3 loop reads CASSPQETQYF. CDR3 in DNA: TGTGCCAGCAGCCCACAAGAGACCCAGTACTTC.

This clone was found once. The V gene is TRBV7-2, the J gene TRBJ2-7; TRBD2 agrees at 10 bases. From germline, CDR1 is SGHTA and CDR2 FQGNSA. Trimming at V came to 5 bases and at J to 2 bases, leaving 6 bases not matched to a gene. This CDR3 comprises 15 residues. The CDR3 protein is CASSTRTSGTYEQYF. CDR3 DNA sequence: TGTGCCAGCAGCACCCGGACTAGCGGAACCTACGAGCAGTACTTC.

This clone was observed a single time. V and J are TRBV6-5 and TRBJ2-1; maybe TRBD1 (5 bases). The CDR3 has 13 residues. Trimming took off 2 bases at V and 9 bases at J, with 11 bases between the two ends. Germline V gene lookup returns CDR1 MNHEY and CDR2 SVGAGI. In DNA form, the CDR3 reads TGTGCCAGCAGTTACCCAGGGATTTTTGAGCAGTTCTTC. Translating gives CASSYPGIFEQFF.